These T cell receptor beta chains were read from a single sample in a study of T cells in localized non-small cell lung cancer. Generated by immunoSEQ multiplex PCR, the TCRdb table keeps only in-frame clones and is missing some. The repertoire holds roughly 21,000 clones, with around 90% as singletons. The sequencing here drew on peripheral blood mononuclear cells, taken before any cancer treatment. These TCRs come from an older male donor with stage II lung adenocarcinoma. CDR3s leave out the opening cysteine and the closing phenylalanine or tryptophan.

TRBV7-2 ASSQIGSGTDTQY
TRBV28 ASRQGMYRRKAKNIQY
TRBV11-3 ASSLEGNTEAF
TRBV6-1 ASDWGQGGEAF
TRBV4-1 ASRRASLAGITDTQY
TRBV18 ASSPVPGSNTEAF
TRBV20-1 SARVPGTQY
TRBV6-5 ASSYTLRGNQPQH
TRBV4-2 ASSQDRGMGSYNEQF
TRBV4-2 ASSSPQAVANTEAF
TRBV11-2 ASSTQRSSYNEQF
TRBV15 ATSRMPLGANVLT
TRBV29-1 SGRAANKYSGNTIY
TRBV15 ATTWASNQPQH
TRBV28 ASSILSGFMSGGPRETQY
TRBV11-3 ASSLIGDTDTQY
TRBV4-1 ASSRPPGDGYT
TRBV27 ASSLGDTQY
TRBV29-1 SVATGVRNEQY
TRBV25-1 ASSDPNGSEAF
TRBV5-1 ASSLVVTTSGELF
TRBV25-1 ASSEASVYEQY
TRBV19 ASNFDRGANEKLF
TRBV19 ASSIGWQGNTIY
TRBV9 ASSVSGRTYNEQF
TRBV4-2 ASSQEASSYNEQF
TRBV28 ASSFIAGSQEKLF
TRBV7-2 ASSLSSGFYSNQPQH
TRBV18 ASSLLFQTEKDMQY
TRBV11-2 ASSPVGWSDYGYT
TRBV6-6 ASSYGTRRSGNTIY
TRBV19 ASTGRQGRTEAF
TRBV6-5 ASSWDYSSYEQY